The source of this TCR beta chain is a study of shared clonotypes between healthy human individuals. V was pared by 6 bases and J by 2 bases, with 3 bases of the junction left unmatched. The CDR3 consists of 14 residues. Germline V gene data show CDR1 as MNHNS and CDR2 as SASEGT. The data were produced by immunoSEQ multiplex PCR, yet TCRdb's version contains in-frame clones alone and is incomplete. This table has millions of clones, approximately 95% appearing once. Of note for this clone: Additional DNA sequences in this sample encode the identical CDR3.

Sequencing used naive CD4+ T cells sorted from blood. As to subset: CD45RA+ positively selected. The receptor comes from a man aged 18 to 30 in good health. The chain links TRBV6-1 to TRBJ1-5; 8 bases map to TRBD1. CDR3 sequence reads: CASRPGQGNQPQHF. Written as DNA, the CDR3 is TGTGCCAGCAGACCGGGACAGGGCAATCAGCCCCAGCATTTT.